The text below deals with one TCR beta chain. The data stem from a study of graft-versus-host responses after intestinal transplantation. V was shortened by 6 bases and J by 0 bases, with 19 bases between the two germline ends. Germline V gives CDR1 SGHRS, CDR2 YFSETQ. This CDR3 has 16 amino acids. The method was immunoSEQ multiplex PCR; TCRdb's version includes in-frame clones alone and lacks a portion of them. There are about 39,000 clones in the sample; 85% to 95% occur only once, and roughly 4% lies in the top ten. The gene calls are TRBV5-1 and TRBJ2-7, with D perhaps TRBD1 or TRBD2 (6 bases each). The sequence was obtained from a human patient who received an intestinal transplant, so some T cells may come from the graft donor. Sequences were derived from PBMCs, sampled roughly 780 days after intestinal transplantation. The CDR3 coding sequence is TGCGCCAGCACGGCAGGGGACTTAATGGGCTCCTACGAGCAGTACTTC. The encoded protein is CASTAGDLMGSYEQYF.